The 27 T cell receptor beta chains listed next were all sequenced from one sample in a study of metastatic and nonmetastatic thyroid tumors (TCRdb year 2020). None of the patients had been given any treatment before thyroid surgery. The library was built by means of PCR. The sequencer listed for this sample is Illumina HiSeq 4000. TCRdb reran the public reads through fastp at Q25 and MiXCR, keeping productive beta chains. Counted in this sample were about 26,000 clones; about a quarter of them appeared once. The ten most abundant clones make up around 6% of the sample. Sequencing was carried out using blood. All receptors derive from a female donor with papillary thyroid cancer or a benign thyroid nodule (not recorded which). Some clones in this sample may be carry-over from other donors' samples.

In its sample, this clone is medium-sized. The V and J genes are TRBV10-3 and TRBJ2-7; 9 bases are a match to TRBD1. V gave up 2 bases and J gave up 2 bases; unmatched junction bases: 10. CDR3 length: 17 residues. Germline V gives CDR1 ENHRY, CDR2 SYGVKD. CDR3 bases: TGTGCCATCAGTGAGGCGACCGGGACAGGGAACGCCTACGAGCAGTACTTC. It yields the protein CAISEATGTGNAYEQYF.

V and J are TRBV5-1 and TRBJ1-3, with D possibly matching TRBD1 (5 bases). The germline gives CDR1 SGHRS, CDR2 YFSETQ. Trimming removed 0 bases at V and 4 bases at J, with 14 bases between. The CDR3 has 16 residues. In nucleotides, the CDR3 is TGCGCCAGCAGCTTGGCTACGAGGGGATCCGGAAACACCATATATTTT. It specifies CASSLATRGSGNTIYF.

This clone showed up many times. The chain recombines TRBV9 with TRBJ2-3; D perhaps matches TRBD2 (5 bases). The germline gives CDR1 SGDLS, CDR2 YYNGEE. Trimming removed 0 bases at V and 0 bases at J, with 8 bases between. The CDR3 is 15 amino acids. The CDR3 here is CASSVGGRSTDTQYF. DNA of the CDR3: TGTGCCAGCAGCGTAGGAGGGAGAAGCACAGATACGCAGTATTTT.

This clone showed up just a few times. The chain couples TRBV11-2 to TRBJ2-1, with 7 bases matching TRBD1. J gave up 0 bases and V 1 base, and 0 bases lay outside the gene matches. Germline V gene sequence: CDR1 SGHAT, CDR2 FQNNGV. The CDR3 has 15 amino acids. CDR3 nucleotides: TGTGCCAGCAGCTTAGGGGACAGCTCCTACAATGAGCAGTTCTTC. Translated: CASSLGDSSYNEQFF.

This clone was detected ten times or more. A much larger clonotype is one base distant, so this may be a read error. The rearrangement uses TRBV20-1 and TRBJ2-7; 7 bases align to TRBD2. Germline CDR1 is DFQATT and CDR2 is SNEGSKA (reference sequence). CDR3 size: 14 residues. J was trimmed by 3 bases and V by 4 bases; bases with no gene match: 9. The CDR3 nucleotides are TGCAGTGCTACCGGGACTACGAACTGCTACGAGCAGTACTTC. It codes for CSATGTTNCYEQYF.

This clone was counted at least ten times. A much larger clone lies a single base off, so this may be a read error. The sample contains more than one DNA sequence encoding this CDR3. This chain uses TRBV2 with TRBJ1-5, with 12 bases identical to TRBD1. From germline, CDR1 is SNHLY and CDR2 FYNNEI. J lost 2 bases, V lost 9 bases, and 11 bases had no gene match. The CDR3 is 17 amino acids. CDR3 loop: CASSPGTGGAGNQPQHF. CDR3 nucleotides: TGTGCCAGTAGTCCCGGGACAGGGGGCGCAGGCAATCAGCCCCAGCATTTT.

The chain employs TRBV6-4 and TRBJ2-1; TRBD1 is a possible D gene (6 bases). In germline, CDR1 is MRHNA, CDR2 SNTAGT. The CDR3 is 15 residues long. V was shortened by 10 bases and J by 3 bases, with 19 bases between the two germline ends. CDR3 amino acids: CANIPGAGDYNEQFF. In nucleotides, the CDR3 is TGTGCCAACATCCCCGGGGCAGGGGACTACAATGAGCAGTTCTTC.

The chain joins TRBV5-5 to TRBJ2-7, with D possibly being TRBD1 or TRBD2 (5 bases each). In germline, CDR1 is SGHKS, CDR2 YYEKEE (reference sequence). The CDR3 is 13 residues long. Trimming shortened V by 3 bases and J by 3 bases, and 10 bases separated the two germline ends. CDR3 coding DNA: TGTGCCAGCAGCTACCGGGGCCACTACGAGCAGTACTTC. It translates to CASSYRGHYEQYF.

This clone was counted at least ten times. The CDR3 bases are TGTGCCAGCAGCCCGGGGGCAGGGGGCGCCGGGGAGACCCAGTACTTC. Its protein is CASSPGAGGAGETQYF. V usage is TRBV7-3 and J usage is TRBJ2-5; 8 positions match TRBD1. The CDR3 is made up of 16 amino acids. Germline V CDR1 and CDR2: SGHTA, FQGTGA. The V segment lost 5 bases and the J segment 5 bases; nucleotides outside the gene matches: 13.

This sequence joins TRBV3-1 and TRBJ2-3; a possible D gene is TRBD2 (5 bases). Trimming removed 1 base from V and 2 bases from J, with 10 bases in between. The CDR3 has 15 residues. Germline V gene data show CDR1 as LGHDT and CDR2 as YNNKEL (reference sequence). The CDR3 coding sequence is TGTGCCAGCAGCCAAGGGTCTAGCCTCACAGATACGCAGTATTTT. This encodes CASSQGSSLTDTQYF.

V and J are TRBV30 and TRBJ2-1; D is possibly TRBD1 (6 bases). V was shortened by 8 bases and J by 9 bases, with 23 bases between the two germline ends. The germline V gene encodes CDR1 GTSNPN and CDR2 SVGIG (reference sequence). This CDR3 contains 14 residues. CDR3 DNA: TGTGCCGGATACAGGGCCCAACGTAATGCTGAGCAGTTCTTC. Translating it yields CAGYRAQRNAEQFF.

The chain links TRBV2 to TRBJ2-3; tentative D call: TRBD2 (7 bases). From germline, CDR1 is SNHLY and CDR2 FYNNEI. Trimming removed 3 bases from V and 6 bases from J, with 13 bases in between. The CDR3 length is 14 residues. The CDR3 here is CASSDGGAGDTQYF. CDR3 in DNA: TGTGCCAGCAGTGATGGGGGGGCAGGCGATACGCAGTATTTT.

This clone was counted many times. In nucleotides, the CDR3 is TGCGCCAGCAGCTTGGAACATGGGAGTTGGGATACGCAGTATTTT. Translation: CASSLEHGSWDTQYF. V and J are TRBV5-1 and TRBJ2-3; perhaps TRBD2 as D (5 bases). Germline CDR1 is SGHRS and CDR2 is YFSETQ. Trimming stripped 0 bases from V and 6 bases from J, with 14 bases between. The CDR3 consists of 15 residues.

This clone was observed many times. The CDR3 loop reads CASSQGDSQRGNTIYF. The CDR3 coding sequence is TGTGCCAGCAGCCAAGGGGACAGCCAAAGGGGAAACACCATATATTTT. The rearrangement links TRBV3-1 to TRBJ1-3; 7 bases agree with TRBD1. This CDR3 region has 16 residues. Trimming at V came to 1 base and at J to 4 bases, leaving 7 bases not matched to a gene. Germline lookup yields CDR1 LGHDT and CDR2 YNNKEL (reference sequence).

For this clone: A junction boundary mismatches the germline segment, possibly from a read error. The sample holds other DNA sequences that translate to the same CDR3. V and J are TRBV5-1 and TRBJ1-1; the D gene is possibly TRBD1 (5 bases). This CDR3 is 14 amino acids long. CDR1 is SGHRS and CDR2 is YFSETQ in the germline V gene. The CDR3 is CASSGVGVGTEAFF. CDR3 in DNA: TGTGCCAGCAGCGGAGTGGGGGTGGGTACTGAAGCTTTCTTT.

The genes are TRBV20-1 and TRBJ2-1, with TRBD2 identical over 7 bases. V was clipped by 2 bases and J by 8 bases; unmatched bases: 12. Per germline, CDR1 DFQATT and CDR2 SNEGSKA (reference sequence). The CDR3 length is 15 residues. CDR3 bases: TGCAGTGCTAGATTAATTAGCGGGCTGGGGGATGAGCAGTTCTTC. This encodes CSARLISGLGDEQFF.

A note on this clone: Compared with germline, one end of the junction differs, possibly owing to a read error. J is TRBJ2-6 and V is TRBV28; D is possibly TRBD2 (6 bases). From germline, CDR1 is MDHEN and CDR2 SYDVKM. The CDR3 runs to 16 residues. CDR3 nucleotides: TGTTCCAGCAGTTTCCATGGGGCGGGGGGGGCCAACGTCCTGACTTTC. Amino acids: CSSSFHGAGGANVLTF. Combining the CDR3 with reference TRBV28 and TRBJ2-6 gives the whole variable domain DVKVTQSSRYLVKRTGEKVFLECVQDMDHENMFWYRQDPGLGLRLIYFSYDVKMKEKGDIPEGYSVSREKKERFSLILESASTNQTSMYLCSSSFHGAGGANVLTFGAGSRLTVL.

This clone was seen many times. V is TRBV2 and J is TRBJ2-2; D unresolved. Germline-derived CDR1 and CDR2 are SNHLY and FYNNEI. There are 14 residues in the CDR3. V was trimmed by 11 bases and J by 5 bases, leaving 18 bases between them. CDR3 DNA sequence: TGTGCCGGTACGGAAGGGCTCTCAACCGGGGAGCTGTTTTTT. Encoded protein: CAGTEGLSTGELFF. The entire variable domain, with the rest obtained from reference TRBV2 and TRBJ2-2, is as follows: EPEVTQTPSHQVTQMGQEVILRCVPISNHLYFYWYRQILGQKVEFLVSFYNNEISEKSEIFDDQFSVERPDGSNFTLKIRSTKLEDSAMYFCAGTEGLSTGELFFGEGSRLTVL.

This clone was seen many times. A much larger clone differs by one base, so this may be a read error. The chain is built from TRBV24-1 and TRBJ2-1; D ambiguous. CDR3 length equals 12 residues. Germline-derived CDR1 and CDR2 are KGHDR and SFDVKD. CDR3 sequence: CATSAWGNERFF. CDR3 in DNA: TGTGCCACCAGTGCGTGGGGAAATGAGCGGTTCTTC.

Here the CDR3 reads CSARDGDRVVVQYF. CDR3 coding DNA: TGCAGTGCTAGAGATGGGGACAGGGTAGTAGTGCAGTACTTC. The rearrangement joins TRBV20-1 to TRBJ2-7, with 9 bases matching TRBD1. J gave up 9 bases and V 0 bases, and 9 bases lay outside the gene matches. Germline CDR1 reads DFQATT; CDR2 reads SNEGSKA (reference sequence). This CDR3 has 14 residues.

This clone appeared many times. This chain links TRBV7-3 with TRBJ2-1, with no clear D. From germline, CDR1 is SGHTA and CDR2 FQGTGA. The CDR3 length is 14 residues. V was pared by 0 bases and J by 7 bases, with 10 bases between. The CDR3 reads CASSLTSSGNEQFF. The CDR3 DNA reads TGTGCCAGCAGCTTAACTTCCTCAGGAAATGAGCAGTTCTTC.

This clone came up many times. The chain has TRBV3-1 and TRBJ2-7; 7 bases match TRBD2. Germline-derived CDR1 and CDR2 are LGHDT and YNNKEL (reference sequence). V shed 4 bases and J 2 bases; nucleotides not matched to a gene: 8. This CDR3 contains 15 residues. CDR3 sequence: CASSRGGATPYEQYV. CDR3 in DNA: TGTGCCAGCAGCCGGGGAGGGGCCACACCCTACGAGCAGTACGTC.

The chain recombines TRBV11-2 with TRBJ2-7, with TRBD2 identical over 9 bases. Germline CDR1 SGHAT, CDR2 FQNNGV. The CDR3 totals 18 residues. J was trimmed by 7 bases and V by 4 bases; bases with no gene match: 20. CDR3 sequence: CASSSPKAGGLAGGEQYF. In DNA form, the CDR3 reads TGTGCCAGCAGCTCACCAAAGGCGGGGGGACTAGCTGGGGGAGAGCAGTACTTC.

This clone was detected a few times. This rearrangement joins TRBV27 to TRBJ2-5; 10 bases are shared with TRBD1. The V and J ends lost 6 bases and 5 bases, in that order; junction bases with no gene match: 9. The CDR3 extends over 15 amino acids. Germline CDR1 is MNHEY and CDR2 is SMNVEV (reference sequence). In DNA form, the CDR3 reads TGTGCCAGCAGCAGGACAGGGGGAACTCAGGAGACCCAGTACTTC. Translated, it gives CASSRTGGTQETQYF.

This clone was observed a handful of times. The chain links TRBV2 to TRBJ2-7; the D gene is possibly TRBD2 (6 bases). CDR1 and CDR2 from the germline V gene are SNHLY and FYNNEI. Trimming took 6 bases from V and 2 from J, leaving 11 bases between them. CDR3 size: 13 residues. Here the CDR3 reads CASRPSVTYEQYF. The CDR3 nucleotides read TGTGCCAGCAGGCCTAGCGTAACCTACGAGCAGTACTTC.

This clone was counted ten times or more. The CDR3 sequence: CASSSQGITDTQYF. CDR3 nucleotides: TGTGCCAGCAGTTCACAGGGCATCACAGATACGCAGTATTTT. The chain joins TRBV6-1 to TRBJ2-3, with a tentative D call TRBD1 (6 bases). From germline, CDR1 is MNHNS and CDR2 SASEGT. The CDR3 runs to 14 residues. Trimming took off 5 bases at V and 2 bases at J, with 11 bases between the two ends.

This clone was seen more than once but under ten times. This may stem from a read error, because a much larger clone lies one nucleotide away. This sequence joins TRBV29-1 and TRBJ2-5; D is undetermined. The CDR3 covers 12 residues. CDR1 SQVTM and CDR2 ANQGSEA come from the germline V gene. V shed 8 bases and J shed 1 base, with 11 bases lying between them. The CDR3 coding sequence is TGCAGCACTTATTCAGTCCAAGAGACCCAGTACTTC. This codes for CSTYSVQETQYF.